This T cell receptor beta chain derives from a study of T-cell reconstitution after alpha-beta-depleted transplantation in children (dated by TCRdb to 2015 to 2016). Regarding the study in general: T-cell immune reconstitution after TCRalphabeta/CD19-depleted allogeneic hematopoietic cell transplantation in children was quantitatively tracked in the study by means of TCR repertoire profiling. The study at large found these results: In some patients, high TCRbeta diversity at day 60 was attributed to recipient T cells and intrathymic progenitors that had survived conditioning. Hyperexpanded clone frequencies declined over subsequent months; after one year, T-cell counts and TCRbeta diversity were mostly attributed to newly produced T cells. The apparently early alphabetaT-cell count recovery about two months after transplant was reportedly dependent on only several hundred rapidly expanded clones derived from non-depleted graft cells.

To prepare the library, PCR was applied. The run used an Illumina HiSeq 2500. Molecular barcoding was employed in the preparation of TCR libraries, with unique molecular identifiers being used to normalize TCRbeta repertoire quantification. Through fastp at Q25 and MiXCR, TCRdb rebuilt clones from the public reads, retaining in-frame beta chains. CDR3 protein duplicates are merged, each entry listing the most common genes and DNA. The sample table lists fewer than 550,000 distinct CDR3 sequences, about 11% of them with a count of one. 2% to 2.5% of the sample belongs to the ten largest clones. Points on this clonotype: Its antigen is still unknown. No quality values exist for individual bases; no much larger clone is one base distant.

The CDR3 sequence holds 14 residues, the cysteine and phenylalanine included. Only the CDR3 portion is preserved as DNA: 42 bases, with reading frame beginning at the first base. The germline V and J ends show losses of 3 bases and 4 bases respectively, and no gene match explains 2 bases of the junction. The germline V gene (reference sequence) yields LNHDA for CDR1 and SQIVND for CDR2. The treatment or condition label of this sample denotes: allogeneic hematopoietic cell transplantation with graft depleted of TCRalphabeta T cells and CD19 B cells. TCRalphabeta/CD19-depleted allogeneic hematopoietic cell grafts were given to the transplant recipients, all of whom were children.

This specimen consisted of PBMCs, obtained before TCRalphabeta/CD19-depleted stem cell transplant. The sequence is built from TRBV19 and TRBJ2-2, with 7 bases matching TRBD2. This receptor was identified in a child aged 2-9 years with inherited bone marrow failure, due to receive a stem cell transplant. The CDR3 protein is CASSMGLTTGELFF. The DNA sequence is as follows: TGTGCCAGTAGTATGGGACTAACCACCGGGGAGCTGTTTTTT.